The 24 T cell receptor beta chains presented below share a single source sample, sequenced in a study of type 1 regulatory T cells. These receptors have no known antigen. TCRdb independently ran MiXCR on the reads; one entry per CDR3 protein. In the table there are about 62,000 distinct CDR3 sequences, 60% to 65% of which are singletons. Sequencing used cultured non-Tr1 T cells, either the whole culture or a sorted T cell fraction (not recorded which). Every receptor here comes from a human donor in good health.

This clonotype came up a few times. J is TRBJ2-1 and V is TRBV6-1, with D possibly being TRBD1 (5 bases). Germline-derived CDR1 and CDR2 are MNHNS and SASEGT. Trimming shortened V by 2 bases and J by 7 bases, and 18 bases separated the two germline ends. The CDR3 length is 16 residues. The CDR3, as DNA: TGTGCCAGCAGTGAACAGGGCCGGGTTGCCCTTAATGAGCAGTTCTTC. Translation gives CASSEQGRVALNEQFF.

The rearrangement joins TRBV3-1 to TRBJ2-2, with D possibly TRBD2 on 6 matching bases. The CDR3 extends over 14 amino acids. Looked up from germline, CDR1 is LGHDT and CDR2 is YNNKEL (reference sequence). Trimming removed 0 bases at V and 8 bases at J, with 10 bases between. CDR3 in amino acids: CASSQDPAGGELFF. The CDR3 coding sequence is TGTGCCAGCAGCCAAGATCCCGCGGGAGGGGAGCTGTTTTTT.

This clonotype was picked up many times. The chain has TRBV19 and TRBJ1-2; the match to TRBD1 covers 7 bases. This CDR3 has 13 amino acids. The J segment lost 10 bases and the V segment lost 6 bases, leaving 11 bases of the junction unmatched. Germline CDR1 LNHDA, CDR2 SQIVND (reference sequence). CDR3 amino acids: CASSRTGVENYTF. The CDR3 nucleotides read TGTGCCAGTAGCCGAACAGGGGTCGAGAACTACACCTTC.

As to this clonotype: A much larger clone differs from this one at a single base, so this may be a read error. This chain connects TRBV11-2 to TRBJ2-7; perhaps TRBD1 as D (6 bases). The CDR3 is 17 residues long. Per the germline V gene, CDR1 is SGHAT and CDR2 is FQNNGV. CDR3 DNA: TGTGCCAGCAGCTTAGATCAATCAGGGGTCCTGTCCTACGATCAGTACTTC. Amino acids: CASSLDQSGVLSYDQYF.

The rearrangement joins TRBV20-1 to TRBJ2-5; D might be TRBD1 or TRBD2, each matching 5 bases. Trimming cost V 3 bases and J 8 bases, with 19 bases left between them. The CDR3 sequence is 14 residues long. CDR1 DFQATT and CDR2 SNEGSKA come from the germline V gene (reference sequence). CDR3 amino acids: CSARGPGPPYTQYF. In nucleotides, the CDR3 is TGCAGTGCTAGGGGACCGGGGCCTCCGTATACCCAGTACTTC.

The CDR3 is CASSSLRGDSNEKLFF. The CDR3 nucleotides are TGTGCCAGCAGTTCCCTCCGGGGGGATTCTAATGAAAAACTGTTTTTT. The gene calls are TRBV6-2 or TRBV6-3 and TRBJ1-4; TRBD1 is a possible D gene (5 bases). Trimming removed 4 bases from V and 3 bases from J, with 15 bases in between. Germline CDR1 reads MNHEY; CDR2 reads SVGEGT. This CDR3 comprises 16 residues.

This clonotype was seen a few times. This CDR3 is CASSLALTSGRAAETQYF. CDR3 nucleotides: TGCGCCAGCAGCTTGGCCCTGACTAGCGGGAGGGCCGCGGAGACCCAGTACTTC. The genes are TRBV5-1 and TRBJ2-5; TRBD2 aligns across 14 bases. Germline assignment: CDR1 SGHRS and CDR2 YFSETQ. V shed 0 bases, J shed 5 bases, and the junction held 9 bases outside the gene matches. The CDR3 sequence is 18 residues long.

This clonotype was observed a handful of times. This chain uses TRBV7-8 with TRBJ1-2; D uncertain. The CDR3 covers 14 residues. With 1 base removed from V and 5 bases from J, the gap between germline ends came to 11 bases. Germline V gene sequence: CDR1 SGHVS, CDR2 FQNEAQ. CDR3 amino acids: CASSLGSRIYGYTF. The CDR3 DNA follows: TGTGCCAGCAGCTTAGGTAGCAGAATATATGGCTACACCTTC.

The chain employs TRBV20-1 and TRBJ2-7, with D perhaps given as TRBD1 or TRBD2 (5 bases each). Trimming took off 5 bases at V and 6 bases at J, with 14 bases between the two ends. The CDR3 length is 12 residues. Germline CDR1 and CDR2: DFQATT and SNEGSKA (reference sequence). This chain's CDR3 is CSAGIGTGEQYF. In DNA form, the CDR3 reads TGCAGTGCTGGGATAGGGACGGGCGAGCAGTACTTC.

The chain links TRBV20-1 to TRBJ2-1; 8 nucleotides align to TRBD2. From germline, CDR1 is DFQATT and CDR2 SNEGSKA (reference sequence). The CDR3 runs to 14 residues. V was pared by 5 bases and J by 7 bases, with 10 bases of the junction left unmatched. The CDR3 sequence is CSAALAGLTNEQFF. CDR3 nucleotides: TGCAGTGCTGCTCTAGCGGGCCTTACAAATGAGCAGTTCTTC.

The CDR3 DNA sequence: TGTGCCAGCAGCACTAGCGGGTTCTACAATGAGCAGTTCTTC. It yields the protein CASSTSGFYNEQFF. The V gene is TRBV6-2 or TRBV6-3, the J gene TRBJ2-1; 9 bases match TRBD2. Germline CDR1 is MNHEY and CDR2 is SVGEGT. V trimming: 6 bases; J trimming: 3 bases; junction bases outside the gene matches: 3. This CDR3 has 14 amino acids.

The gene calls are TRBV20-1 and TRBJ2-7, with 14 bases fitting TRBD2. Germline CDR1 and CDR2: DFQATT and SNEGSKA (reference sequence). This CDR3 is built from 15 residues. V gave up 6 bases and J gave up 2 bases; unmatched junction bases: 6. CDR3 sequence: CSAGTSGGPPYEQYF. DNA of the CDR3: TGCAGTGCGGGGACTAGCGGGGGACCTCCCTACGAGCAGTACTTC.

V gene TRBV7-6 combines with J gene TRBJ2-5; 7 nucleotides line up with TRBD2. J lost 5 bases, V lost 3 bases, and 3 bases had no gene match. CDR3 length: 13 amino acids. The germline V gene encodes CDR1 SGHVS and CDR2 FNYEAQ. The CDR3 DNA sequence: TGTGCCAGCAGCTTCCTCGGGGGGGAGACCCAGTACTTC. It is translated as CASSFLGGETQYF.

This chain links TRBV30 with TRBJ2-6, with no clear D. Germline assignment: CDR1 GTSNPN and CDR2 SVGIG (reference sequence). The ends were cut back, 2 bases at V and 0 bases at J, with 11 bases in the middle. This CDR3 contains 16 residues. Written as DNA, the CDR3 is TGTGCCTGGAGTTCCGGAGCAAGCTCTGGGGCCAACGTCCTGACTTTC. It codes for CAWSSGASSGANVLTF.

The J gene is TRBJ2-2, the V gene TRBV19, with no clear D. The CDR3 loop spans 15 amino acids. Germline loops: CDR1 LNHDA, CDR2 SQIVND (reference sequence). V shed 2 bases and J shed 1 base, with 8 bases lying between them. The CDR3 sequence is CASSIRAQNTGELFF. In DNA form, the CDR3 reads TGTGCCAGTAGTATAAGGGCCCAGAACACCGGGGAGCTGTTTTTT. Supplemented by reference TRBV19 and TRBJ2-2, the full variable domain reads DGGITQSPKYLFRKEGQNVTLSCEQNLNHDAMYWYRQDPGQGLRLIYYSQIVNDFQKGDIAEGYSVSREKKESFPLTVTSAQKNPTAFYLCASSIRAQNTGELFFGEGSRLTVL.

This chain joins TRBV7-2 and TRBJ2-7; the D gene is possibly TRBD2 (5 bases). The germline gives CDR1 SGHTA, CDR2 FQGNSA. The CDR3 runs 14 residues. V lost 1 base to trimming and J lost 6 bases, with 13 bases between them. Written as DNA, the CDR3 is TGTGCCAGCAGCTTAGATCCTAGCCCATCCGAGCAGTACTTC. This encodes CASSLDPSPSEQYF.

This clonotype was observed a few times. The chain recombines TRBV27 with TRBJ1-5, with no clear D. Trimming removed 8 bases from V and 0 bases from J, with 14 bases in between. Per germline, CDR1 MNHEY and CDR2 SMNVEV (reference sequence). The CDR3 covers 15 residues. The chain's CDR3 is CASGDLSYSNQPQHF. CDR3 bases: TGTGCCAGCGGTGACCTCAGTTATAGCAATCAGCCCCAGCATTTT.

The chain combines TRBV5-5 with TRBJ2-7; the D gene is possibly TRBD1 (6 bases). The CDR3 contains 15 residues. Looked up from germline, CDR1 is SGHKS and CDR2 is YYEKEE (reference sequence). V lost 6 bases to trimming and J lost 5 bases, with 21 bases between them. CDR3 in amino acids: CASKPEWAGEDEQYF. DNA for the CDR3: TGTGCCAGCAAGCCCGAGTGGGCAGGGGAAGACGAGCAGTACTTC.

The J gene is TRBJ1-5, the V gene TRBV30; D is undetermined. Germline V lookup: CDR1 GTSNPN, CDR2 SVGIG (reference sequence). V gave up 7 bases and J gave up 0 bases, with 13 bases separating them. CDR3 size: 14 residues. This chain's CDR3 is CASDRDYSNQPQHF. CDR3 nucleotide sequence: TGTGCCTCGGACCGAGATTATAGCAATCAGCCCCAGCATTTT.

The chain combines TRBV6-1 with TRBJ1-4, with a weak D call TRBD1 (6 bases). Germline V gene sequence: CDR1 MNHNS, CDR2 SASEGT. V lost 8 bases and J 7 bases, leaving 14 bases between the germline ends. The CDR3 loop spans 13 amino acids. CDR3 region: CASLDSWGEKLFF. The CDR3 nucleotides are TGTGCCAGCCTGGACAGTTGGGGTGAAAAACTGTTTTTT.

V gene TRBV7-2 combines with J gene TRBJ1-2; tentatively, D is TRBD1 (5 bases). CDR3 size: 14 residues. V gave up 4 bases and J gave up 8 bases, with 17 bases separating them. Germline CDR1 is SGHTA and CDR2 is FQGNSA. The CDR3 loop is CASSSRDPTRGYTF. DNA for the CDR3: TGTGCCAGCAGCTCCCGGGACCCGACTCGGGGCTACACCTTC.

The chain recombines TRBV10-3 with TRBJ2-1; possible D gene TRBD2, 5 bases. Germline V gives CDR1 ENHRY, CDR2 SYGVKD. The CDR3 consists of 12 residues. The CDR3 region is CIRLLGPGEQFF. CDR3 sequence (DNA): TGTATCCGACTATTAGGGCCGGGTGAGCAGTTCTTC.

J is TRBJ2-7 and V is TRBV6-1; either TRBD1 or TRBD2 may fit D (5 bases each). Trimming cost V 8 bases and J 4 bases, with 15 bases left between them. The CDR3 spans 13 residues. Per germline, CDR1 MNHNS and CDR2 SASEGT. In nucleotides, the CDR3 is TGTGCCAGCGCTCCCAGGGACGGGTACGAGCAGTACTTC. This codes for CASAPRDGYEQYF.

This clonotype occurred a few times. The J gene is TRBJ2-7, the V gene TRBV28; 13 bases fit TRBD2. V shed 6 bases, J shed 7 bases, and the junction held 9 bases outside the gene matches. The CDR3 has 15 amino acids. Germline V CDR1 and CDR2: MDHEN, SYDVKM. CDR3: CASSLPGLAGSEQYF. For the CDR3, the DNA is TGTGCCAGCAGCTTACCGGGACTAGCGGGGAGTGAGCAGTACTTC.